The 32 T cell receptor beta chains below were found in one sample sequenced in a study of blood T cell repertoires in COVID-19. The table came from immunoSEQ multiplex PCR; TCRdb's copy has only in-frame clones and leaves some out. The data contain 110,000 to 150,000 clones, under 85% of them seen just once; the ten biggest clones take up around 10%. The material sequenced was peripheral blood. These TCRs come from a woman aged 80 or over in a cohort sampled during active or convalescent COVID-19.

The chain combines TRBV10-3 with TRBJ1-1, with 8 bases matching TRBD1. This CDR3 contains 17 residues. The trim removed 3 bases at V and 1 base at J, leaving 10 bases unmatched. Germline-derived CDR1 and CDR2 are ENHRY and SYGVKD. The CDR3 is CAISDSATGGGNTEAFF. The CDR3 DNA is TGTGCCATCAGTGATTCAGCAACAGGGGGGGGGAACACTGAAGCTTTCTTT.

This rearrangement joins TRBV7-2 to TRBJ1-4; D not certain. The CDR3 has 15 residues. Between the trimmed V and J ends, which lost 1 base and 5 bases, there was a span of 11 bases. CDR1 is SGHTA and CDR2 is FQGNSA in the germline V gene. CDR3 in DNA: TGTGCCAGCAGCTTAGATGGTCCGCTAAATGAAAAACTGTTTTTT. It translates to CASSLDGPLNEKLFF.

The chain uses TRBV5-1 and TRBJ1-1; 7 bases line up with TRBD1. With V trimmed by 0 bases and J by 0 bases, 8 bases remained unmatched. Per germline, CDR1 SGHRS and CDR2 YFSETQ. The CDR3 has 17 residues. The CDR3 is CASSLEGGRRVNTEAFF. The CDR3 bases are TGCGCCAGCAGCTTGGAAGGGGGCAGGAGGGTGAACACTGAAGCTTTCTTT.

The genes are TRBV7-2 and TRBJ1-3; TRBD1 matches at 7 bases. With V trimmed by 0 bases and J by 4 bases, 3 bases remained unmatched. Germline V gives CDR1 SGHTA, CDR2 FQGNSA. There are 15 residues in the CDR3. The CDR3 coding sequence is TGTGCCAGCAGCTTAGCGCTAGGGGGCGGAAACACCATATATTTT. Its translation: CASSLALGGGNTIYF. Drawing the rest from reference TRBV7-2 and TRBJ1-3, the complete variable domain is GAGVSQSPSNKVTEKGKDVELRCDPISGHTALYWYRQSLGQGLEFLIYFQGNSAPDKSGLPSDRFSAERTGGSVSTLTIQRTQQEDSAVYLCASSLALGGGNTIYFGEGSWLTVV.

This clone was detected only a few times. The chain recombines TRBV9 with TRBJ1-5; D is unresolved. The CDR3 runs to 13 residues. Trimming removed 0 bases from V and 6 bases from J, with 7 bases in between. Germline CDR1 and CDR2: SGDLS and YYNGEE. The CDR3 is CASSVGVSQPQHF. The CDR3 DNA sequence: TGTGCCAGCAGCGTAGGAGTTAGTCAGCCCCAGCATTTT.

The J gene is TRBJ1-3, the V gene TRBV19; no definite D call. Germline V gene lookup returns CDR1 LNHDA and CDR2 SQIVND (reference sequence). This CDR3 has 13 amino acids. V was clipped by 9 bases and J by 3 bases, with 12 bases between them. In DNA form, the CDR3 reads TGTGCCAGCTTCCAGGCAGGTGGAAACACCATATATTTT. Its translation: CASFQAGGNTIYF.

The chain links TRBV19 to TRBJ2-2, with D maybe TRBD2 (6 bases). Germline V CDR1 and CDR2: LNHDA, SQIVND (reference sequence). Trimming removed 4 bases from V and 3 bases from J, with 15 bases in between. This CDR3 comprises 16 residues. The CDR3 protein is CASSNREQRDTGELFF. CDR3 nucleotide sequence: TGTGCCAGTAGTAACCGTGAACAGCGGGACACCGGGGAGCTGTTTTTT.

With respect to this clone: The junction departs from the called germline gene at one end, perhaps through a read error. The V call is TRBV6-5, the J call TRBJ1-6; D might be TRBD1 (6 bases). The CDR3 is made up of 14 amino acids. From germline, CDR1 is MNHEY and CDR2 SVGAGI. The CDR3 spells CASSRTANKSPLHF. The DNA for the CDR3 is TGTGCCAGCAGTCGGACAGCGAATAAGTCACCCCTCCACTTT.

The CDR3 protein is CASSYDQQETQYF. CDR3 in DNA: TGTGCCAGCAGTTACGATCAGCAAGAGACCCAGTACTTC. This chain joins TRBV6-5 and TRBJ2-5; D unclear. Deletions cut 2 bases from V and 2 bases from J, with 6 bases between. CDR3 size: 13 residues. Germline V gives CDR1 MNHEY, CDR2 SVGAGI.

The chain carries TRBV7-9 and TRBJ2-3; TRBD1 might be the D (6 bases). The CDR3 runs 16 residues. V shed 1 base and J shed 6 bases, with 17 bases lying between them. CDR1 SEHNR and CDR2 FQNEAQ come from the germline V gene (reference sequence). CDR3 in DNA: TGTGCCAGCAGCTTAGGGGTGAACAGGGTGTTGGATACGCAGTATTTT. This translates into CASSLGVNRVLDTQYF. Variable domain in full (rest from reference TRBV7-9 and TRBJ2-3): DTGVSQNPRHKITKRGQNVTFRCDPISEHNRLYWYRQTLGQGPEFLTYFQNEAQLEKSRLLSDRFSAERPKGSFSTLEIQRTEQGDSAMYLCASSLGVNRVLDTQYFGPGTRLTVL.

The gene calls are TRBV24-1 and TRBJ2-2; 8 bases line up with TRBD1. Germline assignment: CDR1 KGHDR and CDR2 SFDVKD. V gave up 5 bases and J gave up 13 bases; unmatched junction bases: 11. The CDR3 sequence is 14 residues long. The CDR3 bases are TGTGCCACCAGTGGTACGGACAGGGTGAGGGGGCTGTTTTTT. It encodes CATSGTDRVRGLFF.

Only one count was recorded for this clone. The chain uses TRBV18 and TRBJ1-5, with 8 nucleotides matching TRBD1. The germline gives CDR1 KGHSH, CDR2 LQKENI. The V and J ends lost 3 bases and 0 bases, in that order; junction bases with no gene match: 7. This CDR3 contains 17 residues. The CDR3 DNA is TGTGCCAGCTCACCTGATTCAGGGGGCGTTAGCAATCAGCCCCAGCATTTT. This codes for CASSPDSGGVSNQPQHF.

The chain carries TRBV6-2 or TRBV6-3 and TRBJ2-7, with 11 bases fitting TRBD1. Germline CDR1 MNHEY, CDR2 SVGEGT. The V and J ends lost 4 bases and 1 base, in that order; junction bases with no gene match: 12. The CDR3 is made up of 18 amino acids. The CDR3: CASSSRRNRDRGSYEQYF. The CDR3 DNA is TGTGCCAGCAGTTCTCGAAGAAACCGGGACAGGGGGTCCTACGAGCAGTACTTC.

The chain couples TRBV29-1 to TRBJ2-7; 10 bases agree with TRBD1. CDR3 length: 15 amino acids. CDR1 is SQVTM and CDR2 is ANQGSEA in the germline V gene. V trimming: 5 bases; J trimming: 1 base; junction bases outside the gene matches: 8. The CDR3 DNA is TGCAGCGTTAGGGACAGGGGCCCCCTGTCCTACGAGCAGTACGTC. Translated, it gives CSVRDRGPLSYEQYV.

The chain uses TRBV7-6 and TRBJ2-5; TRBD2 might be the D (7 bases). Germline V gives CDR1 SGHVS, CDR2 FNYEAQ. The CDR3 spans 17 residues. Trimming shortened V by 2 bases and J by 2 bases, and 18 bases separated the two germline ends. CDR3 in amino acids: CASSLLGGGGRQETQYF. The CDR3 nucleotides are TGTGCCAGCAGCTTATTGGGAGGCGGGGGCCGACAAGAGACCCAGTACTTC.

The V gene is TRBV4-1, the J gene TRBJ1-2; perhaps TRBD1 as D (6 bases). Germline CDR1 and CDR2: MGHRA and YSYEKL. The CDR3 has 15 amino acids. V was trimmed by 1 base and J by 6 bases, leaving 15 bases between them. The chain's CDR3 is CASSQVGNRVNGYTF. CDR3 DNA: TGCGCCAGCAGCCAAGTCGGGAACAGGGTCAATGGCTACACCTTC.

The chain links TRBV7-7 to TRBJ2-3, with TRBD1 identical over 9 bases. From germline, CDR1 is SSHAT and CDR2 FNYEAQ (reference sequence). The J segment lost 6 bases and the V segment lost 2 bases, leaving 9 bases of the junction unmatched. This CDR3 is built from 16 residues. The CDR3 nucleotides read TGTGCCAGCAGCTTATCGTTAAGACAGGGGGTGGATACGCAGTATTTT. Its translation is CASSLSLRQGVDTQYF.

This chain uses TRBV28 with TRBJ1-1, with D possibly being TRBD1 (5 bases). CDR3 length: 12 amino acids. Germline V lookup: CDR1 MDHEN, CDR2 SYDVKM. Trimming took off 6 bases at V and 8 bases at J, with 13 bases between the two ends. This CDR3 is CASSPIQEEAFF. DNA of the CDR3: TGTGCCAGCAGCCCAATACAGGAGGAAGCTTTCTTT.

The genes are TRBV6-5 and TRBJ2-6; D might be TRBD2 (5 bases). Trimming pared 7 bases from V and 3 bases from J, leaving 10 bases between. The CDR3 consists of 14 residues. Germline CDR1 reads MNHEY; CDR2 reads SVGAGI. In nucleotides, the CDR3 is TGTGCCAGCATCGAGGACTTTGGGGCCAACGTCCTGACTTTC. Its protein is CASIEDFGANVLTF.

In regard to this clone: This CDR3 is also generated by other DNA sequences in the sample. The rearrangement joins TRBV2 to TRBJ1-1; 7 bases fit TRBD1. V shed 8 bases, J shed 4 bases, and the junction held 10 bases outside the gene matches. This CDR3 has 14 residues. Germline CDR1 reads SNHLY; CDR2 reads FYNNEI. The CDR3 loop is CASSERGLGTEAFF. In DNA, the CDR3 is TGTGCCAGCTCTGAGAGGGGGCTCGGCACTGAAGCTTTCTTT.

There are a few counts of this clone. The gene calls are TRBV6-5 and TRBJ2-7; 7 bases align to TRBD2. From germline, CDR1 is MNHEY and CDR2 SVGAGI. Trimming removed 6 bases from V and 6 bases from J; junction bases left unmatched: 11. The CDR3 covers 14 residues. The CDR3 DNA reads TGTGCCAGCAGCGGAATGAGGTCGGGGGGCGAGCAGTACGTC. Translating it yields CASSGMRSGGEQYV.

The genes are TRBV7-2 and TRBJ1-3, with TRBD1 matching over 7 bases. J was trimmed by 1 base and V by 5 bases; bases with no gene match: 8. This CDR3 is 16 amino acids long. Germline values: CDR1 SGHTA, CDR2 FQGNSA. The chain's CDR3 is CASSIMTGRSGNTIYF. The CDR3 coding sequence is TGTGCCAGCAGCATCATGACAGGGAGATCTGGAAACACCATATATTTT. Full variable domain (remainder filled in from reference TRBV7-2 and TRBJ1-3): GAGVSQSPSNKVTEKGKDVELRCDPISGHTALYWYRQSLGQGLEFLIYFQGNSAPDKSGLPSDRFSAERTGGSVSTLTIQRTQQEDSAVYLCASSIMTGRSGNTIYFGEGSWLTVV.

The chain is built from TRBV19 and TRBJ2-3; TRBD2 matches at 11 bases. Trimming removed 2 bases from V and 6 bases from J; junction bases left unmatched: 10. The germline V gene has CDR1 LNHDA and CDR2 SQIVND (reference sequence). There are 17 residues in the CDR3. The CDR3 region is CASSIYPLAGGSDTQYF. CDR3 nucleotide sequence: TGTGCCAGTAGTATATATCCCCTAGCGGGGGGCTCGGATACGCAGTATTTT. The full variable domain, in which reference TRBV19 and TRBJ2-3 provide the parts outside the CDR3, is DGGITQSPKYLFRKEGQNVTLSCEQNLNHDAMYWYRQDPGQGLRLIYYSQIVNDFQKGDIAEGYSVSREKKESFPLTVTSAQKNPTAFYLCASSIYPLAGGSDTQYFGPGTRLTVL.

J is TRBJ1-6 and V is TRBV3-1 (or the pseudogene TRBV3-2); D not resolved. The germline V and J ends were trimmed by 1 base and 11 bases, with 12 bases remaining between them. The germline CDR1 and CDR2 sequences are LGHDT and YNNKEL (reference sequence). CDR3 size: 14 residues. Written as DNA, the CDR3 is TGTGCCAGCAGCCAAGGGATCCCGGGAGCACCCCTCCACTTT. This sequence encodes CASSQGIPGAPLHF.

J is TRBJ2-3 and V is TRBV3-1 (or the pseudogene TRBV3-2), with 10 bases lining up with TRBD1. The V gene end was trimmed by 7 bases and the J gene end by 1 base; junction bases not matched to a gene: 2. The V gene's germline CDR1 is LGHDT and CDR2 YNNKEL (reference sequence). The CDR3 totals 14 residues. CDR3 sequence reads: CASKGTGGTDTQYF. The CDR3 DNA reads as TGTGCCAGCAAAGGGACAGGGGGCACAGATACGCAGTATTTT.

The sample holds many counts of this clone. The DNA for the CDR3 is TGTGCCAGCAGCACAGGGGCAGAGACCCAGTACTTC. It translates to CASSTGAETQYF. The chain has TRBV7-9 and TRBJ2-5, with TRBD1 matching 7 bases. Germline CDR1 is SEHNR and CDR2 is FQNEAQ (reference sequence). CDR3 length: 12 amino acids. V lost 5 bases, J lost 4 bases, and 1 base stayed unmatched. Looking up the rest from reference TRBV7-9 and TRBJ2-5 gives the full variable domain: DTGVSQNPRHKITKRGQNVTFRCDPISEHNRLYWYRQTLGQGPEFLTYFQNEAQLEKSRLLSDRFSAERPKGSFSTLEIQRTEQGDSAMYLCASSTGAETQYFGPGTRLLVL.

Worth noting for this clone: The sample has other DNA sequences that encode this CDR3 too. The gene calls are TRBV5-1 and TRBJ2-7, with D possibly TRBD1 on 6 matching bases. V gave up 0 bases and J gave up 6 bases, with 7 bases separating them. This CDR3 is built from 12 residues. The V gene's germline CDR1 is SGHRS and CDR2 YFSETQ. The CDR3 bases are TGCGCCAGCAGCTTGGTAGGGGGCGAGCAGTACTTC. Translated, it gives CASSLVGGEQYF. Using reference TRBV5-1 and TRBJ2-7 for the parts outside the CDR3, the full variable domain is KAGVTQTPRYLIKTRGQQVTLSCSPISGHRSVSWYQQTPGQGLQFLFEYFSETQRNKGNFPGRFSGRQFSNSRSEMNVSTLELGDSALYLCASSLVGGEQYFGPGTRLTVT.

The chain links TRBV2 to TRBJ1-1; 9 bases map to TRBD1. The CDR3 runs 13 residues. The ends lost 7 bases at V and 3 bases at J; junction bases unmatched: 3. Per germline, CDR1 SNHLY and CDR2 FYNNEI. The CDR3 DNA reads TGTGCCAGCATCCGGGACAGGGACACTGAAGCTTTCTTT. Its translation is CASIRDRDTEAFF.

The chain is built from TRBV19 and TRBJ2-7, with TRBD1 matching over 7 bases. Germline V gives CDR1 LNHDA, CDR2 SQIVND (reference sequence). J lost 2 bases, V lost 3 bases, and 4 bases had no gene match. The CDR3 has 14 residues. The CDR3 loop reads CASSMRGQTYEQYF. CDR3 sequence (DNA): TGTGCCAGTAGTATGAGGGGACAGACCTACGAGCAGTACTTC.

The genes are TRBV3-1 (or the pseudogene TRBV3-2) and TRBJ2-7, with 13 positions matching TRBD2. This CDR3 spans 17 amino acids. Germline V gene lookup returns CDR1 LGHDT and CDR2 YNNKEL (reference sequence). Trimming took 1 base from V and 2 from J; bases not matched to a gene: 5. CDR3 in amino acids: CASSQARTSGGPYEQYV. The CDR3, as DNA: TGTGCCAGCAGCCAAGCCAGGACTAGCGGGGGACCCTACGAGCAGTACGTC.

The CDR3 spells CASSLAGGSTDTQYF. CDR3 coding DNA: TGCGCCAGCAGCTTAGCGGGGGGAAGCACAGATACGCAGTATTTT. The genes are TRBV5-1 and TRBJ2-3, with 9 bases identical to TRBD2. CDR3 length equals 15 residues. Trimming took 2 bases from V and 0 from J; bases not matched to a gene: 1. From germline, CDR1 is SGHRS and CDR2 YFSETQ.

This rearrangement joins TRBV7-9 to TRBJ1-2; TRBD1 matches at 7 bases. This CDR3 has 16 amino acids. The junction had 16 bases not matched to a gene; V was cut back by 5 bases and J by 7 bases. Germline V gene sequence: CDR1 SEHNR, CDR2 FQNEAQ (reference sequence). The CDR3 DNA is TGTGCCAGCAGCCTGACCCGGGACAGCGAGCTGCGTGGCTACACCTTC. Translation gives CASSLTRDSELRGYTF.